Here is one T cell receptor beta chain with its context. Its antigen is currently unknown. CDR1 SGHAT and CDR2 FQNNGV come from the germline V gene. V dropped 5 bases and J dropped 2 bases, with 21 bases sitting between them. The CDR3 extends over 18 amino acids. The sample is drawn from a study of identical twins. Findings of the study overall: The authors noted that invariant MAIT and iNKT cells could partly confound zero-insertion analyses.

It was template switching that added a universal primer site, and there were unique molecular identifiers on the cDNA. TCRdb re-derived calls from the 5' RACE reads in MiXCR, one entry per CDR3 protein. This table holds about 240,000 distinct CDR3 sequences, over 9.5% found once. A further study also used this sample, focusing on yellow fever vaccine responses in identical twins.

V gene TRBV11-2 combines with J gene TRBJ2-2; D possibly corresponds to TRBD2 (6 bases). This receptor was taken from a woman aged 18-29 years in good health. Material: memory (CD45RO+) T cells sorted from blood. The CDR3 region is CASSHNRGSRGNTGELFF. In nucleotides, the CDR3 is TGTGCCAGCAGCCACAACCGGGGGTCCCGAGGTAACACCGGGGAGCTGTTTTTT. The whole variable domain, remainder taken from reference TRBV11-2 and TRBJ2-2, is EAGVAQSPRYKIIEKRQSVAFWCNPISGHATLYWYQQILGQGPKLLIQFQNNGVVDDSQLPKDRFSAERLKGVDSTLKIQPAKLEDSAVYLCASSHNRGSRGNTGELFFGEGSRLTVL.